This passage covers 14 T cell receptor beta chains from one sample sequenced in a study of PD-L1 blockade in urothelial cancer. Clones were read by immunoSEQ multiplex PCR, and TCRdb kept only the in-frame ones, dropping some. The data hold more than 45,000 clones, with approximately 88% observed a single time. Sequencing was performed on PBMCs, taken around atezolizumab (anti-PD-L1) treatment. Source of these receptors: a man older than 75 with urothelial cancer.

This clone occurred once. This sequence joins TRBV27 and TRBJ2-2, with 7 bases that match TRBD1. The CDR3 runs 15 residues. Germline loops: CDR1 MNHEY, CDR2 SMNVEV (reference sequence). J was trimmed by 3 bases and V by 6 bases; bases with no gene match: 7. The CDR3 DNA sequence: TGTGCCAGCAGACATAACGACAGGGACACCGGGGAGCTGTTTTTT. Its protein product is CASRHNDRDTGELFF.

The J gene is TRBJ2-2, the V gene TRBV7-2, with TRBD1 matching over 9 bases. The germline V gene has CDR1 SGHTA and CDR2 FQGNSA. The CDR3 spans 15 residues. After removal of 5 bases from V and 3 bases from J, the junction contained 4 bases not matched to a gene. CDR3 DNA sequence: TGTGCCAGCAGCCCACGGACAGGGGACACCGGGGAGCTGTTTTTT. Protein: CASSPRTGDTGELFF.

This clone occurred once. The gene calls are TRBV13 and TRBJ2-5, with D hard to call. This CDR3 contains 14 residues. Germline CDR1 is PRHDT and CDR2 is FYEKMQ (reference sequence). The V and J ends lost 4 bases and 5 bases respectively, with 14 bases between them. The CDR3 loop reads CASSSSWSEETQYF. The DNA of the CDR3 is TGTGCCAGCAGCTCCTCCTGGAGTGAGGAGACCCAGTACTTC.

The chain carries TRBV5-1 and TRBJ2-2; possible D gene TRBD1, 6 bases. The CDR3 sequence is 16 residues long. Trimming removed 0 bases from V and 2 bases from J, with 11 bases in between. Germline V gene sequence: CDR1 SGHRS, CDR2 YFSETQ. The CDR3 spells CASSLAGHSNTGELFF. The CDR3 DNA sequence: TGCGCCAGCAGCTTGGCGGGACACAGTAACACCGGGGAGCTGTTTTTT.

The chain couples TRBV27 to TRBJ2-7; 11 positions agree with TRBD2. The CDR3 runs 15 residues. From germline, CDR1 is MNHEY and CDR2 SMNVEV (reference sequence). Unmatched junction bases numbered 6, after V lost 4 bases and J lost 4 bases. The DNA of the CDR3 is TGTGCCAGCAGTTCTCCGACTAGCGGGAAATACGAGCAGTACTTC. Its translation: CASSSPTSGKYEQYF.

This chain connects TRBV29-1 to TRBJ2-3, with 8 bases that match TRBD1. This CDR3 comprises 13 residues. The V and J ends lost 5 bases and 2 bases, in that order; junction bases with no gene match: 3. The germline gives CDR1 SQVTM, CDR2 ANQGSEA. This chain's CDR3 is CSVLTGVTDTQYF. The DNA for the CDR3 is TGCAGCGTTTTGACAGGGGTCACAGATACGCAGTATTTT.

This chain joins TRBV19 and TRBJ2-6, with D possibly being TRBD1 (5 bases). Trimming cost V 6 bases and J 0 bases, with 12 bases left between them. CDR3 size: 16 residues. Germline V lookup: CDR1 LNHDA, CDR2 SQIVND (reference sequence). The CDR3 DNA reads TGTGCCAGTAGCCTACGCCAGGGCTCTGGGGCCAACGTCCTGACTTTC. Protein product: CASSLRQGSGANVLTF.

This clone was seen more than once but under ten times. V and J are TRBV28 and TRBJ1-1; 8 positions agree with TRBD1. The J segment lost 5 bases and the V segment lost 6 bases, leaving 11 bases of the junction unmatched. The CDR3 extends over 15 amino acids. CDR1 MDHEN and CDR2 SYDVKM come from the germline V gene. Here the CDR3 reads CASSLPGQGRTEAFF. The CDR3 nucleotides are TGTGCCAGCAGCCTCCCAGGACAGGGAAGAACTGAAGCTTTCTTT.

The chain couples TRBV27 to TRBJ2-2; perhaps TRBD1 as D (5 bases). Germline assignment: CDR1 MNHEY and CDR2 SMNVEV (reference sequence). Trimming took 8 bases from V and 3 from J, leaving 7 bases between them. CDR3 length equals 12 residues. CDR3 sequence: CASQGYTGELFF. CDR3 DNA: TGTGCCAGCCAGGGATACACCGGGGAGCTGTTTTTT.

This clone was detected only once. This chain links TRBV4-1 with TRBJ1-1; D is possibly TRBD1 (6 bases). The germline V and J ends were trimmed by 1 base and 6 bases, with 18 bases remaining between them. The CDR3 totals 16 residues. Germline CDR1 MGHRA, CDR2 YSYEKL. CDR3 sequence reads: CASSQGPNTGSSEAFF. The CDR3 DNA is TGCGCCAGCAGCCAAGGCCCTAACACAGGGAGCTCTGAAGCTTTCTTT.

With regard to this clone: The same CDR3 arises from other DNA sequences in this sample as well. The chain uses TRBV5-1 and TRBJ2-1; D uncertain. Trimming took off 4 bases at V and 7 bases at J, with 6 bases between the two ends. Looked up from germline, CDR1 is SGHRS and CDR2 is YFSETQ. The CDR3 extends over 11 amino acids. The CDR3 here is CASSLRNEQFF. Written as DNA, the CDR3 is TGCGCCAGCAGCCTACGAAATGAGCAGTTCTTC.

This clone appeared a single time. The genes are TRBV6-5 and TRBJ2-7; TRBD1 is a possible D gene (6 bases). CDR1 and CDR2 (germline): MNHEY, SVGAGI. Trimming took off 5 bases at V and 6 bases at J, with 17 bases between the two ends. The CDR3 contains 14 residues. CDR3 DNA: TGTGCCAGCAGTACAACCGGGACACCCATCGAGCAGTACTTC. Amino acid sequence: CASSTTGTPIEQYF.

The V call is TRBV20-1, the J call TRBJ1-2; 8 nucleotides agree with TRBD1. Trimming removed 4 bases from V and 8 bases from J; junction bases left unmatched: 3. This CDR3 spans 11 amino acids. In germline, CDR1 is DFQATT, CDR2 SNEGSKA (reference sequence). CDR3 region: CSATQGDGYTF. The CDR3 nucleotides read TGCAGTGCTACACAGGGGGACGGCTACACCTTC.

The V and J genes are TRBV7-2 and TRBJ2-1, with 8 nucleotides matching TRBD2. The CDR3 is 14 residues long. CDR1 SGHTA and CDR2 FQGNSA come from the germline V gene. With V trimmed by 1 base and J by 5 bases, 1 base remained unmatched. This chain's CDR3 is CASSLVAGNNEQFF. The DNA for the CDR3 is TGTGCCAGCAGCTTAGTAGCGGGAAACAATGAGCAGTTCTTC. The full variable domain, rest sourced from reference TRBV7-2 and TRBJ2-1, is GAGVSQSPSNKVTEKGKDVELRCDPISGHTALYWYRQSLGQGLEFLIYFQGNSAPDKSGLPSDRFSAERTGGSVSTLTIQRTQQEDSAVYLCASSLVAGNNEQFFGPGTRLTVL.